This T cell receptor (beta chain) was observed in a study of response to subunit inactivated influenza vaccine (dated by TCRdb to the late 2010s). Background for the entire study: Deep quantitative profiling of the T cell receptor repertoire was used in the study to follow responses to a trivalent subunit inactivated influenza vaccine. Overall study results and their limits: It was suggested by the authors that each seasonal influenza vaccination may recruit only a limited number of new T cells.

This clonotype was seen many times. Its antigen is not yet known. No qualities accompany the bases; no much larger clone lies one base away. Taken from cysteine to phenylalanine, the CDR3 has 17 residues. Only the CDR3 portion is preserved as DNA: 51 bases, with reading frame beginning at the first base. Clipping removes 4 bases from V and 8 bases from J, with 14 as the unmatched junction base count. The germline V gene supplies CDR1 MDHEN and CDR2 SYDVKM. Library generation was performed with RT-PCR. The data were produced on an Illumina HiSeq 2500. TCRdb cleaned the public reads at Q25 with fastp, built clones with MiXCR and kept in-frame beta chains. One record per CDR3 amino acid sequence lists the most common genes and DNA. The sample table records more than 450,000 distinct CDR3 sequences; 10% to 15% of these occur just once. Of the sample, approximately 10% is held by the ten largest clones.

This specimen was PBMCs from blood, taken on the day of vaccination. This receptor was identified in a man between 50 and 59 years old who received an inactivated influenza vaccine. Donor details come from another sample of the same person, matched by shared clones. The rearrangement combines TRBV28 with TRBJ2-1; 10 bases in the middle match TRBD2. The nucleotide sequence is TGTGCCAGCAGTTGGCTAGCGGGAGCCACTAGGAGCGATGAGCAGTTCTTC. Protein translation: CASSWLAGATRSDEQFF. The variable domain in full, with residues beyond the CDR3 obtained from the reference TRBV28 and TRBJ2-1 genes, is DVKVTQSSRYLVKRTGEKVFLECVQDMDHENMFWYRQDPGLGLRLIYFSYDVKMKEKGDIPEGYSVSREKKERFSLILESASTNQTSMYLCASSWLAGATRSDEQFFGPGTRLTVL.